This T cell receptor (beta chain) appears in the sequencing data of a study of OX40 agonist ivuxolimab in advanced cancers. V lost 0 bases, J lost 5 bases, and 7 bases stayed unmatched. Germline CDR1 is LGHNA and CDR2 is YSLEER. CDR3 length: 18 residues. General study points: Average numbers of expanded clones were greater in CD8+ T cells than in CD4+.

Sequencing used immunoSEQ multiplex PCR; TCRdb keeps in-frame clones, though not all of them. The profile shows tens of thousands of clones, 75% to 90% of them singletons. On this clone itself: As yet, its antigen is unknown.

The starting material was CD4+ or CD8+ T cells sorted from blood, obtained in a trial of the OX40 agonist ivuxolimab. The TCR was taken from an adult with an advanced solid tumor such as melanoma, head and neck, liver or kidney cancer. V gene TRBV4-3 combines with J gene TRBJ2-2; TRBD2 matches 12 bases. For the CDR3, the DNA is TGCGCCAGCAGCCAAGATCAACTAGCGGGAGGTCGGACCGGGGAGCTGTTTTTT. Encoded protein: CASSQDQLAGGRTGELFF.